Listed here are 23 T cell receptor beta chains from one sample, sequenced in a study of tumour-infiltrating T cells in Burkitt lymphoma. Libraries were prepared by immunoSEQ multiplex PCR; TCRdb keeps only in-frame clonotypes and omits some of them. The sample records 13,000 or so clones, over 75% being singletons. The sample was tumor tissue. The receptor set was obtained from a human donor with diffuse large B-cell lymphoma.

The chain recombines TRBV4-3 with TRBJ1-6; TRBD1 matches 7 bases. V gave up 5 bases and J gave up 5 bases; unmatched junction bases: 6. From germline, CDR1 is LGHNA and CDR2 YSLEER. The CDR3 spans 15 residues. In DNA form, the CDR3 reads TGCGCCAGCAGCACCGGGGACAGCAATAATTCACCCCTCCACTTT. Translating it yields CASSTGDSNNSPLHF.

The chain joins TRBV9 to TRBJ1-2; 7 bases fit TRBD1. J was trimmed by 0 bases and V by 8 bases; bases with no gene match: 7. This CDR3 is built from 14 residues. Germline V gives CDR1 SGDLS, CDR2 YYNGEE. The CDR3 DNA follows: TGTGCCAGTAGTACAGGGGCTGCTAACTATGGCTACACCTTC. It specifies CASSTGAANYGYTF.

The genes are TRBV5-4 and TRBJ2-2, with no clear D. The CDR3 has 14 amino acids. Germline-derived CDR1 and CDR2 are SGHNT and YYREEE (reference sequence). Trimming removed 2 bases at V and 6 bases at J, with 11 bases between. The CDR3 bases are TGTGCCAGCAGCTTTGGAAGGGTATCCGGGGAGCTGTTTTTT. Its translation: CASSFGRVSGELFF.

As concerns this clone: One end of the junction varies from germline; a read error may be responsible. The V call is TRBV7-7, the J call TRBJ2-1; 12 bases align to TRBD2. The CDR3 totals 15 residues. Germline V gives CDR1 SSHAT, CDR2 FNYEAQ (reference sequence). Here the CDR3 reads CASSLSSGGANEQFF. DNA for the CDR3: TGTGCTAGCAGCTTGTCTAGCGGGGGGGCAAATGAGCAGTTCTTC.

The chain carries TRBV7-3 and TRBJ2-1, with 7 bases fitting TRBD2. From germline, CDR1 is SGHTA and CDR2 FQGTGA. Trimming took 4 bases from V and 8 from J; bases not matched to a gene: 11. The CDR3 runs 15 residues. This CDR3 is CASSWGTTSGDEQFF. Written as DNA, the CDR3 is TGTGCCAGCAGCTGGGGGACTACCTCCGGGGATGAGCAGTTCTTC.

V and J are TRBV9 and TRBJ1-2; 7 nucleotides align to TRBD1. V dropped 6 bases and J dropped 8; count of bases not matched to a gene: 16. The germline V gene has CDR1 SGDLS and CDR2 YYNGEE. The CDR3 sequence is 15 residues long. CDR3 coding DNA: TGTGCCAGCACCCAGAACAAAGGACAGGTATCAGGCTACACCTTC. Protein: CASTQNKGQVSGYTF. Together with reference TRBV9 and TRBJ1-2, the CDR3 gives the full variable domain: DSGVTQTPKHLITATGQRVTLRCSPRSGDLSVYWYQQSLDQGLQFLIQYYNGEERAKGNILERFSAQQFPDLHSELNLSSLELGDSALYFCASTQNKGQVSGYTFGSGTRLTVV.

This clone has just a few counts. This chain joins TRBV19 and TRBJ2-3; 8 nucleotides line up with TRBD2. Germline V gene lookup returns CDR1 LNHDA and CDR2 SQIVND (reference sequence). V lost 6 bases and J lost 2; bases outside the gene matches: 7. The CDR3 spans 15 residues. The CDR3 reads CASSPGTRATDTQYF. For the CDR3, the DNA is TGTGCCAGTAGCCCCGGGACTAGAGCCACAGATACGCAGTATTTT.

The chain couples TRBV29-1 to TRBJ2-1, with 13 bases identical to TRBD2. The CDR3 is made up of 17 amino acids. V trimming: 1 base; J trimming: 7 bases; junction bases outside the gene matches: 10. Germline loops: CDR1 SQVTM, CDR2 ANQGSEA. The DNA of the CDR3 is TGCAGCGTTGAAGGCCGGACTAGCGGGAGAGGGGTGAATGAGCAGTTCTTC. Protein sequence: CSVEGRTSGRGVNEQFF.

The chain couples TRBV6-5 to TRBJ1-2, with TRBD1 matching over 9 bases. The CDR3 covers 13 residues. Per germline, CDR1 MNHEY and CDR2 SVGAGI. The junction had 4 bases not matched to a gene; V was cut back by 5 bases and J by 6 bases. The CDR3 DNA follows: TGTGCCAGCAGTAGGGACAGGGTCGATGGCTACACCTTC. Protein sequence: CASSRDRVDGYTF.

J is TRBJ1-1 and V is TRBV29-1, with a weak D call TRBD1 (6 bases). The CDR3 spans 14 residues. Trimming took 5 bases from V and 2 from J, leaving 15 bases between them. Germline loops: CDR1 SQVTM, CDR2 ANQGSEA. CDR3 loop: CSVSPGTPNTEAFF. The DNA of the CDR3 is TGCAGCGTTTCTCCCGGGACACCTAACACTGAAGCTTTCTTT. The full variable domain, its missing parts supplied by reference TRBV29-1 and TRBJ1-1, is SAVISQKPSRDICQRGTSLTIQCQVDSQVTMMFWYRQQPGQSLTLIATANQGSEATYESGFVIDKFPISRPNLTFSTLTVSNMSPEDSSIYLCSVSPGTPNTEAFFGQGTRLTVV.

The gene calls are TRBV7-2 and TRBJ2-7; the D is unclear. Germline lookup yields CDR1 SGHTA and CDR2 FQGNSA. The V gene lost 5 bases and the J gene lost 6 bases, with 14 bases spanning the gap. The CDR3 sequence is 13 residues long. CDR3 sequence reads: CASSPRVWGEQYF. CDR3 nucleotides: TGTGCCAGCAGCCCCCGTGTATGGGGCGAGCAGTACTTC.

The J gene is TRBJ2-3, the V gene TRBV7-2, with no clear D. Germline lookup yields CDR1 SGHTA and CDR2 FQGNSA. The CDR3 runs 14 residues. Trimming removed 2 bases at V and 4 bases at J, with 10 bases between. The CDR3 nucleotides read TGTGCCAGCAGCTTACTGGGTAGCCCAGATACGCAGTATTTT. This gives the protein CASSLLGSPDTQYF.

The chain joins TRBV7-2 to TRBJ1-5; D perhaps matches TRBD1 (5 bases). Germline CDR1 and CDR2: SGHTA and FQGNSA. V lost 5 bases, J lost 4 bases, and 18 bases lay in between. The CDR3 covers 16 residues. The CDR3 DNA reads as TGTGCCAGCAGCCTCACCGGGACCCAGAAAAATCAGCCCCAGCATTTT. Residues: CASSLTGTQKNQPQHF. The variable domain in full, completed from reference TRBV7-2 and TRBJ1-5, reads GAGVSQSPSNKVTEKGKDVELRCDPISGHTALYWYRQSLGQGLEFLIYFQGNSAPDKSGLPSDRFSAERTGGSVSTLTIQRTQQEDSAVYLCASSLTGTQKNQPQHFGDGTRLSIL.

The genes are TRBV5-1 and TRBJ2-1, with D tentatively TRBD1 or TRBD2 (5 bases each). V lost 5 bases and J lost 8, with 17 bases in between. This CDR3 has 14 residues. Germline CDR1 and CDR2: SGHRS and YFSETQ. CDR3 sequence reads: CASSRGQPLDEQFF. CDR3 in DNA: TGCGCCAGCAGTCGGGGCCAGCCCTTGGATGAGCAGTTCTTC.

The chain is built from TRBV19 and TRBJ2-2, with D perhaps given as TRBD1 or TRBD2 (7 bases each). With 10 bases removed from V and 3 bases from J, the gap between germline ends came to 15 bases. CDR1 and CDR2 from the germline V gene are LNHDA and SQIVND (reference sequence). The CDR3 sequence is 14 residues long. CDR3 residues: CATSGTAYTGELFF. The CDR3 DNA follows: TGTGCCACCAGCGGGACAGCTTACACCGGGGAGCTGTTTTTT. Combining the CDR3 with reference TRBV19 and TRBJ2-2 gives the whole variable domain DGGITQSPKYLFRKEGQNVTLSCEQNLNHDAMYWYRQDPGQGLRLIYYSQIVNDFQKGDIAEGYSVSREKKESFPLTVTSAQKNPTAFYLCATSGTAYTGELFFGEGSRLTVL.

The V gene is TRBV15, the J gene TRBJ1-2, with TRBD1 identical over 9 bases. V lost 2 bases and J lost 12; bases outside the gene matches: 7. This CDR3 contains 13 residues. Germline V lookup: CDR1 LNHNV, CDR2 YYDKDF (reference sequence). For the CDR3, the DNA is TGTGCCACCAGCAGATGGGACAGGGCTGTCCACACCTTC. It translates to CATSRWDRAVHTF.

The rearrangement links TRBV6-5 to TRBJ2-3; unclear D gene. Germline-derived CDR1 and CDR2 are MNHEY and SVGAGI. The V end lost 5 bases, the J end lost 6 bases, and 6 bases lay between the germline ends. There are 11 residues in the CDR3. CDR3 loop: CASSTGDTQYF. The CDR3 DNA is TGTGCCAGCAGTACTGGGGATACGCAGTATTTT.

CDR3 protein: CASSFGTGLPGELFF. CDR3 in DNA: TGTGCCAGCAGCTTTGGCACAGGGTTACCCGGGGAGCTGTTTTTT. This chain joins TRBV5-4 and TRBJ2-2, with a weak D call TRBD1 (6 bases). The germline gives CDR1 SGHNT, CDR2 YYREEE (reference sequence). The V end lost 2 bases, the J end lost 6 bases, and 14 bases lay between the germline ends. This CDR3 has 15 amino acids.

As regards this clone: Distinct nucleotide sequences in the sample also encode this CDR3. The rearrangement joins TRBV15 to TRBJ2-2; the match to TRBD1 covers 8 bases. V shed 8 bases and J 5 bases; nucleotides not matched to a gene: 7. There are 14 residues in the CDR3. Per the germline V gene, CDR1 is LNHNV and CDR2 is YYDKDF (reference sequence). CDR3: CATLDRDGTGELFF. For the CDR3, the DNA is TGTGCCACCTTGGACAGGGACGGGACCGGGGAGCTGTTTTTT.

This clone showed up just a few times. V is TRBV7-9 and J is TRBJ1-3; D not certain. Germline CDR1 reads SEHNR; CDR2 reads FQNEAQ (reference sequence). The CDR3 totals 12 residues. V lost 9 bases, J lost 1 base, and 7 bases lay in between. DNA for the CDR3: TGTGCCAGTATGAGGTCTGGAAACACCATATATTTT. This gives the protein CASMRSGNTIYF.

The count of this clone is one. The rearrangement links TRBV29-1 to TRBJ1-3; unclear D gene. The germline V and J ends were trimmed by 7 bases and 0 bases, with 13 bases remaining between them. CDR1 and CDR2 from the germline V gene are SQVTM and ANQGSEA. There are 14 residues in the CDR3. DNA of the CDR3: TGCAGCGCCCTTGACCCTGCCTCTGGAAACACCATATATTTT. Protein: CSALDPASGNTIYF.

V is TRBV19 and J is TRBJ2-1, with 7 bases that match TRBD2. The CDR3 contains 15 residues. Looked up from germline, CDR1 is LNHDA and CDR2 is SQIVND (reference sequence). Trimming removed 3 bases from V and 6 bases from J; junction bases left unmatched: 8. The CDR3 here is CASSMGGLEGNEQFF. CDR3 sequence (DNA): TGTGCCAGTAGTATGGGAGGGTTAGAAGGCAATGAGCAGTTCTTC.

The chain combines TRBV4-3 with TRBJ1-1, with D uncertain. Trimming removed 1 base at V and 2 bases at J, with 8 bases between. CDR3 length equals 14 residues. Germline CDR1 reads LGHNA; CDR2 reads YSLEER. This CDR3 is CASSQGRTNTEAFF. The CDR3 region has the DNA TGCGCCAGCAGCCAAGGACGGACTAACACTGAAGCTTTCTTT.